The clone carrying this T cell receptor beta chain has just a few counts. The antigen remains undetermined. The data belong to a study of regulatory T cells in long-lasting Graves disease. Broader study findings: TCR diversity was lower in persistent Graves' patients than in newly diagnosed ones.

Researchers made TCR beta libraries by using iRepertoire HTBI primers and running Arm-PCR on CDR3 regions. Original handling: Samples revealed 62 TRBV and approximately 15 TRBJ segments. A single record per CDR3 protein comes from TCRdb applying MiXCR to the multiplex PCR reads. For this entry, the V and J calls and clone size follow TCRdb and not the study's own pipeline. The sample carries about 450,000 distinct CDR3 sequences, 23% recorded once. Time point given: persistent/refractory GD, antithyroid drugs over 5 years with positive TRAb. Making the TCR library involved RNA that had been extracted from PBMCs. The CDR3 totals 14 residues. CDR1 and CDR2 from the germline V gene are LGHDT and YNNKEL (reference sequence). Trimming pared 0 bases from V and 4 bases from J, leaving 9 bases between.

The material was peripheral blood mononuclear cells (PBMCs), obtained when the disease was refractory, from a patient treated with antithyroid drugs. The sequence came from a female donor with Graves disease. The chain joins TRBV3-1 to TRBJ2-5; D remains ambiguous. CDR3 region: CASSQDGSRETQYF. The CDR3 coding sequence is TGTGCCAGCAGCCAAGATGGCAGCCGAGAGACCCAGTACTTC.